Listed below are T cell receptor beta chains from one sample, sequenced in a study of cytomegalovirus exposure and HLA in healthy donors. The assay was immunoSEQ multiplex PCR, and TCRdb's table has in-frame clones only and misses some. The table lists 150,000 to 200,000 clones, roughly four fifths of them singletons. The sequenced sample was PBMCs. The receptors originated from a young woman in good health and CMV-seropositive. The CDR3 runs from the conserved cysteine through the conserved F or W. A D gene is named only where the DNA matches it firmly. The size entry is marked missing in some rows and otherwise reads once, few, many or a size class.

V gene: TRBV2; J gene: TRBJ2-1; D gene: TRBD2; clone size: NA; CDR3 DNA: TGTGCCAGCACTCAGGGACTAGCGTACAATGAGCAGTTCTTC; CDR3 protein: CASTQGLAYNEQFF
V gene: TRBV7-9; J gene: TRBJ2-6; D gene: NA; clone size: NA; CDR3 DNA: TGTGCCAGCAGCTTATATGGCCTAGGCGACGGGGCCAACGTCCTGACTTTC; CDR3 protein: CASSLYGLGDGANVLTF
V gene: TRBV7-2; J gene: TRBJ1-5; D gene: NA; clone size: NA; CDR3 DNA: TGTGCCAGCAGCATAGGGTCGGGTCTTAGCAATCAGCCCCAGCATTTT; CDR3 protein: CASSIGSGLSNQPQHF
V gene: TRBV19; J gene: TRBJ1-6; D gene: NA; clone size: NA; CDR3 DNA: TGTGCCAGTAGAGACGGGATTTCTAATTCACCCCTCCACTTT; CDR3 protein: CASRDGISNSPLHF
V gene: TRBV19; J gene: TRBJ2-1; D gene: NA; clone size: NA; CDR3 DNA: TGTGCCAGTAGTATAGTCGCAGGGAAGCAGTTCTTC; CDR3 protein: CASSIVAGKQFF
V gene: TRBV19; J gene: TRBJ2-7; D gene: NA; clone size: NA; CDR3 DNA: TGTGCCAGTAGTAGCTGGAGATCCTACGAGCAGTACTTC; CDR3 protein: CASSSWRSYEQYF
V gene: TRBV14; J gene: TRBJ2-2; D gene: TRBD1; clone size: NA; CDR3 DNA: TGTGCCAGCAGCCCCCGGGACAGGGACACCGGGGAGCTGTTTTTT; CDR3 protein: CASSPRDRDTGELFF
V gene: TRBV5-4; J gene: TRBJ1-5; D gene: TRBD1; clone size: NA; CDR3 DNA: TGTGCCAGCAGCTATCGGGGACAGGGGAACGGGCCCCAGCATTTT; CDR3 protein: CASSYRGQGNGPQHF
V gene: TRBV30; J gene: TRBJ2-1; D gene: TRBD2; clone size: NA; CDR3 DNA: TGTGCCTGGAGTGGAAAGGAACTAGCGGGAGGGCCCTACAATGAGCAGTTCTTC; CDR3 protein: CAWSGKELAGGPYNEQFF
V gene: TRBV7-2; J gene: TRBJ2-7; D gene: TRBD2; clone size: NA; CDR3 DNA: TGTGCCAGCAGCTCCCGGGGGGGCGGGGGAGAGTCGTCCTACGAGCAGTACTTC; CDR3 protein: CASSSRGGGGESSYEQYF
V gene: TRBV5-4; J gene: TRBJ2-2; D gene: NA; clone size: NA; CDR3 DNA: TGTGCCAGCAGCTTGGGGACTCAAAACACCGGGGAGCTGTTTTTT; CDR3 protein: CASSLGTQNTGELFF
V gene: TRBV9; J gene: TRBJ2-7; D gene: TRBD2; clone size: NA; CDR3 DNA: TGTGCCAGCAGCGTAGTTGCGGGAGATCACGAGCAGTACTTC; CDR3 protein: CASSVVAGDHEQYF
V gene: TRBV7-2; J gene: TRBJ1-2; D gene: TRBD1; clone size: NA; CDR3 DNA: TGTGCCAGCAGCTTTACGACAGGGGGGGGAGGCTACACCTTC; CDR3 protein: CASSFTTGGGGYTF
V gene: TRBV9; J gene: TRBJ2-1; D gene: TRBD2; clone size: NA; CDR3 DNA: TGTGCCAGCAGCGTAGAGCCCCTAGCGGGTTACAATGAGCAGTTCTTC; CDR3 protein: CASSVEPLAGYNEQFF
V gene: TRBV7-9; J gene: TRBJ1-1; D gene: NA; clone size: NA; CDR3 DNA: TGTTCCAGCAGCTTATCTGTCTCTGAAGCTTTCTTT; CDR3 protein: CSSSLSVSEAFF
V gene: TRBV5-8; J gene: TRBJ2-7; D gene: NA; clone size: few; CDR3 DNA: TGTGCCAGCAGCTTTCAGGGAAGCTACGAGCAGTACTTC; CDR3 protein: CASSFQGSYEQYF
V gene: TRBV4-1; J gene: TRBJ2-7; D gene: TRBD2; clone size: NA; CDR3 DNA: TGCGCCAGCAGCCAAGACTGGATACGGGAGGGCTTTTACGAGCAGTACTTC; CDR3 protein: CASSQDWIREGFYEQYF
V gene: TRBV4-3; J gene: TRBJ1-6; D gene: NA; clone size: NA; CDR3 DNA: TGCGCCAGCAGCCAAGTTATTTATTCACCCCTCCACTTT; CDR3 protein: CASSQVIYSPLHF
V gene: TRBV28; J gene: TRBJ1-1; D gene: TRBD1; clone size: few; CDR3 DNA: TGTGCCAGCATCGAACAGGGGGACACTGAAGCTTTCTTT; CDR3 protein: CASIEQGDTEAFF
V gene: TRBV29-1; J gene: TRBJ2-1; D gene: TRBD1; clone size: NA; CDR3 DNA: TGCAGCGGAAGGGGGCAGTTAGGTAGTGAGCAGTTCTTC; CDR3 protein: CSGRGQLGSEQFF
V gene: TRBV5-4; J gene: TRBJ2-7; D gene: NA; clone size: NA; CDR3 DNA: TGTGCCAGCAGCTTGGATGTTGGCGGGACTTACGAGCAGTACTTC; CDR3 protein: CASSLDVGGTYEQYF
V gene: TRBV7-9; J gene: TRBJ1-1; D gene: TRBD1; clone size: NA; CDR3 DNA: TGTGCCAGCAGCTTGACTCACCTCCATACAGGGGAAAGGGGCACTGAAGCTTTCTTT; CDR3 protein: CASSLTHLHTGERGTEAFF
V gene: TRBV25-1; J gene: TRBJ1-6; D gene: TRBD1; clone size: few; CDR3 DNA: TGTGCCAGCAGTCCAGGGGGCCGAAATAATTCACCCCTCCACTTT; CDR3 protein: CASSPGGRNNSPLHF
V gene: TRBV28; J gene: TRBJ1-4; D gene: NA; clone size: NA; CDR3 DNA: TGTGCCAGCAGCCCCCGGGAGGGTTACCTTAATGAAAAACTGTTTTTT; CDR3 protein: CASSPREGYLNEKLFF
V gene: TRBV9; J gene: TRBJ1-1; D gene: NA; clone size: NA; CDR3 DNA: TGTGCCAGCAGCGTAGCTGTGGGGCCCACTGAAGCTTTCTTT; CDR3 protein: CASSVAVGPTEAFF
V gene: TRBV5-4; J gene: TRBJ1-1; D gene: NA; clone size: NA; CDR3 DNA: TGTGCCAGCAGCTTTGTGAACAGGGAAGCTTTCTTT; CDR3 protein: CASSFVNREAFF
V gene: TRBV7-9; J gene: TRBJ2-7; D gene: NA; clone size: NA; CDR3 DNA: TGTTCCAGCAGCTTAGTTCATTCAGGTGCCCCAACCTACGAGCAGTACTTC; CDR3 protein: CSSSLVHSGAPTYEQYF
V gene: TRBV5-1; J gene: TRBJ2-2; D gene: TRBD1; clone size: NA; CDR3 DNA: TGCGCCAGCAGTCAAGGGACAGGCCGAGGGGAGCTGTTTTTT; CDR3 protein: CASSQGTGRGELFF
V gene: TRBV5-4; J gene: TRBJ1-4; D gene: TRBD1; clone size: NA; CDR3 DNA: TGTGCCAGCAGCGGGGGACAGCTATCTGAAAAACTGTTTTTT; CDR3 protein: CASSGGQLSEKLFF